Listed here are 6 T cell receptor beta chains from one sample, sequenced in a study of T cell responses to AZD1222 COVID-19 vaccine. Assay: immunoSEQ multiplex PCR; the TCRdb copy retains only in-frame clones and omits some. Of 140,000 to 150,000 clones in the sample, about nine tenths were seen once. The sample consisted of peripheral blood, taken on day 0 of AZD1222 vaccination. The receptors shown here come from an adult in good health.

The V gene is TRBV9, the J gene TRBJ1-2, with D perhaps matching TRBD1 (6 bases). There are 16 residues in the CDR3. CDR1 SGDLS and CDR2 YYNGEE come from the germline V gene. Trimming took off 0 bases at V and 0 bases at J, with 12 bases between the two ends. The CDR3 is CASSVGHRATNYGYTF. CDR3 nucleotides: TGTGCCAGCAGCGTAGGGCACAGGGCCACTAACTATGGCTACACCTTC. The whole variable domain, remainder taken from reference TRBV9 and TRBJ1-2, is DSGVTQTPKHLITATGQRVTLRCSPRSGDLSVYWYQQSLDQGLQFLIQYYNGEERAKGNILERFSAQQFPDLHSELNLSSLELGDSALYFCASSVGHRATNYGYTFGSGTRLTVV.

The rearrangement joins TRBV7-9 to TRBJ1-1; D gene uncertain. The CDR3 spans 11 residues. Trimming took off 3 bases at V and 5 bases at J, with 4 bases between the two ends. The germline CDR1 and CDR2 sequences are SEHNR and FQNEAQ (reference sequence). CDR3: CASSLSTEAFF. DNA of the CDR3: TGTGCCAGCAGCTTGTCGACTGAAGCTTTCTTT.

The rearrangement uses TRBV7-8 and TRBJ2-1, with a possible D match to TRBD2 (6 bases). V lost 0 bases, J lost 3 bases, and 15 bases lay in between. This CDR3 contains 17 residues. Germline CDR1 is SGHVS and CDR2 is FQNEAQ. CDR3 sequence (DNA): TGTGCCAGCAGCTTAGCGCCGGCGGGAACGCTCTACAATGAGCAGTTCTTC. This gives the protein CASSLAPAGTLYNEQFF.

The V gene is TRBV15, the J gene TRBJ1-1; D not certain. This CDR3 is 11 amino acids long. V was clipped by 0 bases and J by 8 bases, with 4 bases between them. The germline gives CDR1 LNHNV, CDR2 YYDKDF (reference sequence). The CDR3 region has the DNA TGTGCCACCAGCAGAGAACAAGAAGCTTTCTTT. The encoded protein is CATSREQEAFF. The complete variable domain, with remaining parts taken from reference TRBV15 and TRBJ1-1, reads DAMVIQNPRYQVTQFGKPVTLSCSQTLNHNVMYWYQQKSSQAPKLLFHYYDKDFNNEADTPDNFQSRRPNTSFCFLDIRSPGLGDTAMYLCATSREQEAFFGQGTRLTVV.

This clone was seen once. Here the CDR3 DNA reads TGTGCCAGCAGCCCCTCCAGCGGACAGTACACTGAAGCTTTCTTT. This sequence encodes CASSPSSGQYTEAFF. The gene calls are TRBV3-1 (or the pseudogene TRBV3-2) and TRBJ1-1, with D maybe TRBD1 (6 bases). Germline assignment: CDR1 LGHDT and CDR2 YNNKEL (reference sequence). The germline V and J ends were trimmed by 4 bases and 3 bases, with 15 bases remaining between them. The CDR3 is 15 amino acids.

V gene TRBV7-2 combines with J gene TRBJ1-5; D perhaps matches TRBD1 (6 bases). Germline V gene data show CDR1 as SGHTA and CDR2 as FQGNSA. V dropped 6 bases and J dropped 7 bases, with 16 bases sitting between them. The CDR3 length is 14 residues. CDR3 in amino acids: CASSPTGDRQPQHF. DNA of the CDR3: TGTGCCAGCAGTCCGACAGGTGATCGACAGCCCCAGCATTTT.